Listed below are T cell receptor beta chains from one sample, sequenced in a study of T cell repertoires in cytomegalovirus infection. TCRdb fed the reads into MiXCR, producing one record per CDR3 protein. This sample yields hundreds of thousands of distinct CDR3 sequences, of which about 40% are seen a single time; roughly 2.8% belongs to the top ten. Input material: PBMCs. The receptors come from a human donor in good health (CMV status not recorded). Some clones in this sample may be carry-over from other donors' samples. Each CDR3 is given with its conserved first and last residue. A D gene is named only where the DNA matches it firmly. Part of the rows lack a size; the others show once, few, many or a class for expanded clones.

>NA|TRBV14|NA|14|TRBJ2-2
CASSKQGNTGELFF
TGTGCCAGCAGCAAACAGGGAAACACCGGGGAGCTGTTTTTT
>NA|TRBV7-6|NA|12|TRBJ1-1
CASSSDSSRAFF
TGTGCCAGCAGCTCGGACAGCTCGCGAGCTTTCTTT
>NA|TRBV5-4|NA|14|TRBJ2-1
CASSLGRFGDEQFF
TGTGCCAGCAGCTTGGGAAGGTTTGGGGATGAGCAGTTCTTC
>NA|TRBV12-3/TRBV12-4|NA|15|TRBJ2-2
CASSQEVLNTGELFF
TGTGCCAGCAGTCAAGAGGTTCTAAACACCGGGGAGCTGTTTTTT
>NA|TRBV5-6|NA|15|TRBJ2-7
CASSFVSAGFNEQYF
TGTGCCAGCAGCTTTGTCTCAGCCGGTTTCAACGAGCAGTACTTC
>NA|TRBV4-1|NA|15|TRBJ1-1
CASSQQAVLNTEAFF
TGTGCCAGCAGCCAACAGGCGGTACTGAACACTGAAGCTTTCTTT
>NA|TRBV6-5|NA|14|TRBJ1-6
CASSYSGGASPLHF
TGTGCCAGCAGTTACTCAGGGGGGGCTTCACCCCTCCACTTT
>NA|TRBV5-6|NA|15|TRBJ1-6
CASSLGWGPGLPLHF
TGTGCCAGCAGCCTAGGCTGGGGGCCCGGGCTACCCCTCCACTTT
>NA|TRBV6-1|NA|14|TRBJ1-5
CASRDTITNQPQHF
TGTGCCAGCCGGGACACTATAACCAATCAGCCCCAGCATTTT
>NA|TRBV7-2|TRBD1|14|TRBJ2-7
CASSRTGVLGEQYF
TGTGCCAGCAGTCGGACAGGGGTACTTGGCGAGCAGTACTTC
>few|TRBV28|NA|15|TRBJ1-1
CASRPDQEMNTEAFF
TGTGCCAGCAGACCCGATCAAGAGATGAACACTGAAGCTTTCTTT
>NA|TRBV12-3/TRBV12-4|NA|13|TRBJ2-1
CASVPGTSNEQFF
TGTGCCAGCGTCCCGGGTACCTCCAATGAGCAGTTCTTC
>once|TRBV28|NA|15|TRBJ1-2
CASSKGRGQDYGYTF
TGTGCCAGCAGCAAAGGTCGGGGGCAGGACTATGGCTACACCTTC
>NA|TRBV7-2|NA|14|TRBJ2-5
CASSLARGPETQYF
TGTGCCAGCAGCTTAGCGCGGGGGCCAGAGACCCAGTACTTC
>many|TRBV7-2|NA|15|TRBJ1-1
CASSLAPLLGTEAFF
TGTGCCAGCAGCTTAGCTCCTCTCCTCGGCACTGAAGCTTTCTTT
>NA|TRBV12-3/TRBV12-4|TRBD2|17|TRBJ2-2
CASRTSSGGALTGELFF
TGTGCCAGCAGGACATCTAGCGGGGGGGCCCTCACCGGGGAGCTGTTTTTT
>NA|TRBV5-1|NA|16|TRBJ1-5
CASSFQGMGSNQPQHF
TGCGCCAGCAGCTTCCAGGGCATGGGTAGCAATCAGCCCCAGCATTTT
>NA|TRBV19|TRBD1|20|TRBJ1-2
CASSMKVRGQGVNPVRGYTF
TGTGCCAGTAGTATGAAGGTGCGGGGACAGGGGGTGAATCCCGTGCGCGGCTACACCTTC
>few|TRBV11-2|NA|14|TRBJ2-5
CASSLDRGIETQYF
TGTGCCAGCAGCTTAGATCGGGGGATAGAGACCCAGTACTTC